This TCR beta chain derives from a study of OX40 agonist ivuxolimab in advanced cancers. Germline values: CDR1 MGHDK, CDR2 SYGVNS. Trimming took 3 bases from V and 2 from J; bases not matched to a gene: 2. The CDR3 is 14 residues long. The study, taken as a whole, reports: Clones of CD4+ and CD8+ blood T cells grew by week 6 at doses of 0.1 to 3.0 mg/kg.

As regards this clone: Its antigen is unknown.

Produced via immunoSEQ multiplex PCR; TCRdb's table is partial and in-frame only. There are some 78,000 clones in the sample; 86% occur only once, and approximately 0.93% lies in the top ten. The receptor was derived from an adult with an advanced solid tumor such as melanoma, head and neck, liver or kidney cancer. This sequence joins TRBV25-1 and TRBJ1-2; 8 bases line up with TRBD1. The source was CD4+ or CD8+ T cells sorted from blood, collected in a trial of the OX40 agonist ivuxolimab. This CDR3 reads CASSDRQGNYGYTF. The CDR3 DNA follows: TGTGCCAGCAGTGATCGACAGGGGAACTATGGCTACACCTTC.